The 25 T cell receptor beta chains listed next were all sequenced from one sample in a study of T cell changes during pregnancy in multiple sclerosis. Assay: immunoSEQ multiplex PCR; the TCRdb copy retains only in-frame clones and omits some. The repertoire holds tens of thousands of clones, with roughly 88% as singletons. The material sequenced was peripheral blood, taken in the third trimester of pregnancy. Receptors were obtained from a female donor in good health, enrolled as a control in a pregnancy study.

The rearrangement uses TRBV5-1 and TRBJ1-2, with TRBD1 identical over 7 bases. Germline V gene data show CDR1 as SGHRS and CDR2 as YFSETQ. V lost 10 bases and J lost 5; bases outside the gene matches: 8. The CDR3 runs to 12 residues. CDR3 loop: CACRDSSYGYTF. CDR3 bases: TGCGCCTGCCGGGACAGCAGTTATGGCTACACCTTC.

CDR3 DNA sequence: TGTGCCTGGGGACAAGGCGGGGGGACCTACAATGAGCAGTTCTTC. The encoded protein is CAWGQGGGTYNEQFF. The gene calls are TRBV30 and TRBJ2-1; TRBD2 agrees at 8 bases. After removal of 5 bases from V and 2 bases from J, the junction contained 8 bases not matched to a gene. Germline values: CDR1 GTSNPN, CDR2 SVGIG (reference sequence). CDR3 length: 15 residues.

The genes are TRBV29-1 and TRBJ1-5; possible D gene TRBD1, 5 bases. Germline loops: CDR1 SQVTM, CDR2 ANQGSEA. CDR3 length: 14 residues. Deletions cut 8 bases from V and 7 bases from J, with 21 bases between. The CDR3 sequence is CSSNSGGNLQPQHF. CDR3 sequence (DNA): TGCAGCTCCAATTCGGGGGGAAATTTGCAGCCCCAGCATTTT.

Comment on this clone: At the DNA level, this CDR3 is encoded by other sequences in the same sample as well. The chain is built from TRBV20-1 and TRBJ2-7, with D tentatively TRBD2 (5 bases). The germline gives CDR1 DFQATT, CDR2 SNEGSKA (reference sequence). The CDR3 extends over 11 amino acids. V gave up 3 bases and J gave up 3 bases, with 6 bases separating them. The CDR3 nucleotides are TGCAGTGCTAGGGAGGTCTACGAGCAGTACTTC. Translating it yields CSAREVYEQYF.

This clone was detected once. CDR3 residues: CASSQAGGEQYF. As DNA, the CDR3 is TGCGCCAGCAGCCAAGCGGGAGGCGAGCAGTACTTC. The V gene is TRBV4-1, the J gene TRBJ2-5; 7 positions match TRBD2. The DNA end is more similar to TRBJ2-7, so the J call may be wrong. CDR1 and CDR2 from the germline V gene are MGHRA and YSYEKL. The CDR3 covers 12 residues.

The rearrangement joins TRBV7-9 to TRBJ1-5, with D unclear. V lost 2 bases, J lost 6 bases, and 11 bases lay in between. The germline gives CDR1 SEHNR, CDR2 FQNEAQ (reference sequence). CDR3 length equals 14 residues. CDR3 sequence: CASSLNGESQPQHF. The CDR3 DNA follows: TGTGCCAGCAGCTTAAATGGGGAGTCTCAGCCCCAGCATTTT.

The chain couples TRBV5-4 to TRBJ1-6; 9 bases fit TRBD1. This CDR3 region has 15 residues. Per germline, CDR1 SGHNT and CDR2 YYREEE (reference sequence). V lost 0 bases and J lost 11; bases outside the gene matches: 6. CDR3 sequence reads: CASSLAGQGRAPLHF. In nucleotides, the CDR3 is TGTGCCAGCAGCTTGGCGGGACAGGGAAGGGCACCCCTCCACTTT. Full variable domain (remainder filled in from reference TRBV5-4 and TRBJ1-6): ETGVTQSPTHLIKTRGQQVTLRCSSQSGHNTVSWYQQALGQGPQFIFQYYREEENGRGNFPPRFSGLQFPNYSSELNVNALELDDSALYLCASSLAGQGRAPLHFGNGTRLTVT.

V is TRBV6-6 and J is TRBJ2-1; 7 positions match TRBD2. The germline gives CDR1 MNHNY, CDR2 SVGAGI (reference sequence). The CDR3 has 14 residues. With V trimmed by 4 bases and J by 9 bases, 9 bases remained unmatched. DNA for the CDR3: TGTGCCAGCAGTTTCCGGGGGGAGGTAGGTGAGCAGTTCTTC. Residues: CASSFRGEVGEQFF.

The V and J genes are TRBV6-5 and TRBJ1-2; TRBD1 might be the D (5 bases). The CDR3 is made up of 12 amino acids. V was cut by 6 bases and J by 7 bases, with 12 bases left in between. The germline gives CDR1 MNHEY, CDR2 SVGAGI. The CDR3 is CASRRDPSGYTF. DNA for the CDR3: TGTGCCAGCAGGCGGGACCCCAGTGGCTACACCTTC.

The rearrangement uses TRBV15 and TRBJ1-4; a possible D gene is TRBD1 (5 bases). The V gene lost 0 bases and the J gene lost 4 bases, with 12 bases spanning the gap. Germline V CDR1 and CDR2: LNHNV, YYDKDF (reference sequence). The CDR3 length is 16 residues. The CDR3 sequence: CATSRDIGTHNEKLFF. CDR3 nucleotide sequence: TGTGCCACCAGCAGAGATATTGGGACTCATAATGAAAAACTGTTTTTT.

This sequence joins TRBV30 and TRBJ2-1; 9 nucleotides line up with TRBD1. CDR3 size: 15 residues. Germline V gene sequence: CDR1 GTSNPN, CDR2 SVGIG (reference sequence). The J segment lost 4 bases and the V segment lost 3 bases, leaving 7 bases of the junction unmatched. The CDR3 sequence: CAWRGGQGRYNEQFF. The CDR3 nucleotides read TGTGCCTGGAGGGGAGGACAGGGGAGATACAATGAGCAGTTCTTC. Using reference TRBV30 and TRBJ2-1 for the parts outside the CDR3, the full variable domain is SQTIHQWPATLVQPVGSPLSLECTVEGTSNPNLYWYRQAAGRGLQLLFYSVGIGQISSEVPQNLSASRPQDRQFILSSKKLLLSDSGFYLCAWRGGQGRYNEQFFGPGTRLTVL.

This clone was observed once. The chain couples TRBV5-1 to TRBJ2-1; the D gene is possibly TRBD2 (5 bases). The CDR3 contains 16 residues. Trimming shortened V by 2 bases and J by 3 bases, and 15 bases separated the two germline ends. The germline V gene encodes CDR1 SGHRS and CDR2 YFSETQ. As DNA, the CDR3 is TGCGCCAGCAGCTTTCTCGGACTGAACGGCTACAATGAGCAGTTCTTC. Translated: CASSFLGLNGYNEQFF. Combining the CDR3 with reference TRBV5-1 and TRBJ2-1 gives the whole variable domain KAGVTQTPRYLIKTRGQQVTLSCSPISGHRSVSWYQQTPGQGLQFLFEYFSETQRNKGNFPGRFSGRQFSNSRSEMNVSTLELGDSALYLCASSFLGLNGYNEQFFGPGTRLTVL.

This chain connects TRBV6-5 to TRBJ2-2, with 8 bases matching TRBD2. The CDR3 spans 16 residues. V lost 0 bases and J lost 4; bases outside the gene matches: 4. CDR1 is MNHEY and CDR2 is SVGAGI in the germline V gene. The CDR3 sequence is CASSYSTRGGTGELFF. The CDR3 nucleotides read TGTGCCAGCAGTTACTCCACCCGGGGGGGCACCGGGGAGCTGTTTTTT.

The chain links TRBV30 to TRBJ1-3; possibly TRBD1 for D (5 bases). V was cut by 4 bases and J by 9 bases, with 10 bases left in between. Germline V CDR1 and CDR2: GTSNPN, SVGIG (reference sequence). This CDR3 has 11 residues. CDR3 sequence (DNA): TGTGCCTGGATATATGGGGCCACCATATATTTT. Translating gives CAWIYGATIYF.

The rearrangement uses TRBV5-6 and TRBJ2-1, with unresolved D. CDR1 and CDR2 from the germline V gene are SGHDT and YYEEEE. The CDR3 length is 12 residues. Deletions cut 0 bases from V and 8 bases from J, with 6 bases between. The CDR3 is CASSLERDEQFF. In DNA form, the CDR3 reads TGTGCCAGCAGCTTGGAACGGGATGAGCAGTTCTTC. Supplemented by reference TRBV5-6 and TRBJ2-1, the full variable domain reads DAGVTQSPTHLIKTRGQQVTLRCSPKSGHDTVSWYQQALGQGPQFIFQYYEEEERQRGNFPDRFSGHQFPNYSSELNVNALLLGDSALYLCASSLERDEQFFGPGTRLTVL.

The V gene is TRBV2, the J gene TRBJ2-1; no definite D call. The CDR3 length is 14 residues. Germline assignment: CDR1 SNHLY and CDR2 FYNNEI. Trimming took off 3 bases at V and 4 bases at J, with 10 bases between the two ends. This CDR3 reads CASSDRDSYNEQFF. CDR3 nucleotides: TGTGCCAGCAGTGATCGCGACTCTTACAATGAGCAGTTCTTC.

The CDR3 coding sequence is TGTGCCAGCAGCTCAGATCTTGGGGGGAGAGGGACAGATACGCAGTATTTT. Residues: CASSSDLGGRGTDTQYF. This chain uses TRBV5-6 with TRBJ2-3; D possibly corresponds to TRBD2 (6 bases). V was clipped by 3 bases and J by 3 bases, with 20 bases between them. CDR1 SGHDT and CDR2 YYEEEE come from the germline V gene. The CDR3 loop spans 17 amino acids.

This clone was counted a few times. The chain recombines TRBV11-2 with TRBJ2-1; D not resolved. Trimming stripped 5 bases from V and 10 bases from J, with 15 bases between. This CDR3 spans 13 amino acids. The germline CDR1 and CDR2 sequences are SGHAT and FQNNGV. The CDR3 bases are TGTGCCAGCAGCCCTCAACGAAACATGGAGCAGTTCTTC. As protein: CASSPQRNMEQFF.

The rearrangement links TRBV7-2 to TRBJ2-5; 8 bases align to TRBD2. After removal of 7 bases from V and 4 bases from J, the junction contained 8 bases not matched to a gene. The CDR3 has 14 amino acids. CDR1 SGHTA and CDR2 FQGNSA come from the germline V gene. CDR3 residues: CASIVAGRGETQYF. The CDR3 bases are TGTGCCAGCATCGTAGCGGGGAGGGGAGAGACCCAGTACTTC. The full variable domain, in which reference TRBV7-2 and TRBJ2-5 provide the parts outside the CDR3, is GAGVSQSPSNKVTEKGKDVELRCDPISGHTALYWYRQSLGQGLEFLIYFQGNSAPDKSGLPSDRFSAERTGGSVSTLTIQRTQQEDSAVYLCASIVAGRGETQYFGPGTRLLVL.

The rearrangement uses TRBV30 and TRBJ2-1; D is ambiguous. The CDR3 is 11 residues long. The V and J ends lost 3 bases and 5 bases respectively, with 5 bases between them. From germline, CDR1 is GTSNPN and CDR2 SVGIG (reference sequence). The CDR3 DNA is TGTGCCTGGAGCCGGGACAATGAGCAGTTCTTC. It codes for CAWSRDNEQFF.

The chain uses TRBV7-8 and TRBJ2-5, with 11 positions matching TRBD1. Germline CDR1 reads SGHVS; CDR2 reads FQNEAQ. J was trimmed by 2 bases and V by 5 bases; bases with no gene match: 4. The CDR3 has 15 amino acids. CDR3 sequence (DNA): TGTGCCAGCAGCGCCCGGGACAGGGGGCAAGAGACCCAGTACTTC. Its translation is CASSARDRGQETQYF.

The genes are TRBV6-5 and TRBJ1-2; D remains ambiguous. Germline CDR1 is MNHEY and CDR2 is SVGAGI. This CDR3 is 13 amino acids long. Trimming left V 2 bases short and J 7 bases short, with 11 bases between. The CDR3 reads CASSYGGFRGYTF. The CDR3 DNA follows: TGTGCCAGCAGTTACGGAGGGTTTCGTGGCTACACCTTC.

The genes are TRBV7-2 and TRBJ2-5; 11 bases are shared with TRBD2. The CDR3 runs to 14 residues. Germline loops: CDR1 SGHTA, CDR2 FQGNSA. The V and J ends lost 6 bases and 5 bases, in that order; junction bases with no gene match: 5. The CDR3 sequence is CASRLAGGGETQYF. For the CDR3, the DNA is TGTGCCAGCAGGCTAGCGGGAGGTGGCGAGACCCAGTACTTC. The full variable domain, completed using reference TRBV7-2 and TRBJ2-5, is GAGVSQSPSNKVTEKGKDVELRCDPISGHTALYWYRQSLGQGLEFLIYFQGNSAPDKSGLPSDRFSAERTGGSVSTLTIQRTQQEDSAVYLCASRLAGGGETQYFGPGTRLLVL.

The chain is built from TRBV29-1 and TRBJ2-7; maybe TRBD1 (6 bases). Trimming shortened V by 6 bases and J by 1 base, and 10 bases separated the two germline ends. Germline CDR1 and CDR2: SQVTM and ANQGSEA. This CDR3 has 12 residues. The chain's CDR3 is CSVRQDSYEQYF. The DNA of the CDR3 is TGCAGCGTCCGACAGGATTCCTACGAGCAGTACTTC.

The chain is built from TRBV18 and TRBJ1-3; no reliable D call. V dropped 7 bases and J dropped 0 bases, with 13 bases sitting between them. CDR1 is KGHSH and CDR2 is LQKENI in the germline V gene. This CDR3 is 15 amino acids long. The CDR3 loop reads CASLTLPGSGNTIYF. In DNA form, the CDR3 reads TGTGCCAGCTTAACGCTTCCAGGCTCTGGAAACACCATATATTTT.